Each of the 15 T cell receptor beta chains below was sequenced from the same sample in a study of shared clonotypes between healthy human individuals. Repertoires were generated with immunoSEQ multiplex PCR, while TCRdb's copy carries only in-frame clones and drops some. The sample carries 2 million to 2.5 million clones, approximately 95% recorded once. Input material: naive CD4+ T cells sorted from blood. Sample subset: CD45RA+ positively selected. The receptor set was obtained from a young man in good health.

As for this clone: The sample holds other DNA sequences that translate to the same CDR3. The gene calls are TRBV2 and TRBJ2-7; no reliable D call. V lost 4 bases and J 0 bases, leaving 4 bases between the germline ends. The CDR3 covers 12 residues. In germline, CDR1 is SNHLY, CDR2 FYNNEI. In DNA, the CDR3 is TGTGCCAGCAGTGTCAGCTCCTACGAGCAGTACTTC. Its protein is CASSVSSYEQYF. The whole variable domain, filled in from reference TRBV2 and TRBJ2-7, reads EPEVTQTPSHQVTQMGQEVILRCVPISNHLYFYWYRQILGQKVEFLVSFYNNEISEKSEIFDDQFSVERPDGSNFTLKIRSTKLEDSAMYFCASSVSSYEQYFGPGTRLTVT.

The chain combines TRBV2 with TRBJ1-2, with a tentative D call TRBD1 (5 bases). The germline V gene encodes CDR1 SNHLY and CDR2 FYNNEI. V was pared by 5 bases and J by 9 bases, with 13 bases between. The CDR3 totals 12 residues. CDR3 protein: CASSPLGGSYTF. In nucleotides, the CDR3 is TGTGCCAGCAGTCCCCTGGGGGGGAGCTACACCTTC. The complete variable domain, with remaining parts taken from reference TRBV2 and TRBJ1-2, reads EPEVTQTPSHQVTQMGQEVILRCVPISNHLYFYWYRQILGQKVEFLVSFYNNEISEKSEIFDDQFSVERPDGSNFTLKIRSTKLEDSAMYFCASSPLGGSYTFGSGTRLTVV.

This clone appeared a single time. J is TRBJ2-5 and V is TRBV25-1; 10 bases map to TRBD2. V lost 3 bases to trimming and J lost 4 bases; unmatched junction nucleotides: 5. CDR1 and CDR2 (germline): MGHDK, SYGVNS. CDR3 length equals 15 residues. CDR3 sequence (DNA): TGTGCCAGCAGTGATGGGCTAGCGGGGGTAGAGACCCAGTACTTC. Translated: CASSDGLAGVETQYF. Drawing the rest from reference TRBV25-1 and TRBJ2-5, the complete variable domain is EADIYQTPRYLVIGTGKKITLECSQTMGHDKMYWYQQDPGMELHLIHYSYGVNSTEKGDLSSESTVSRIRTEHFPLTLESARPSHTSQYLCASSDGLAGVETQYFGPGTRLLVL.

CDR3 DNA sequence: TGTGCCAGCAGTTCCTCTAGCGGGCGGTCCTACGAGCAGTACTTC. Its translation: CASSSSSGRSYEQYF. J is TRBJ2-7 and V is TRBV27; 8 positions agree with TRBD2. The CDR3 runs to 15 residues. Germline V gene lookup returns CDR1 MNHEY and CDR2 SMNVEV (reference sequence). With V trimmed by 4 bases and J by 1 base, 6 bases remained unmatched.

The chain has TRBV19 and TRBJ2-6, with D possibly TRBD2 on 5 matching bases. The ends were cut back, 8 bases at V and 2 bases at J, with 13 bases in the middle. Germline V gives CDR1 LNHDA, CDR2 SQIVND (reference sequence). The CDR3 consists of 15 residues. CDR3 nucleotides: TGTGCCAGTGCTCCGGGAAGTACTGGGGCCAACGTCCTGACTTTC. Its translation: CASAPGSTGANVLTF.

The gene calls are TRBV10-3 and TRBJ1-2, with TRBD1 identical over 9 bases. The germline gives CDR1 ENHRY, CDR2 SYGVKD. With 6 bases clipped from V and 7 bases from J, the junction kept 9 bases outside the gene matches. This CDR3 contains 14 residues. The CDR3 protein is CAISNRGQIGGYTF. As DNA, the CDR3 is TGTGCCATCAGCAACAGGGGGCAGATAGGTGGCTACACCTTC.

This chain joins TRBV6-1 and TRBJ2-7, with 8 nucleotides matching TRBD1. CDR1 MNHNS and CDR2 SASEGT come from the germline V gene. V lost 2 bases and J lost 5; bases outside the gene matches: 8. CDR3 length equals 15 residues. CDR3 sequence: CASSETETGVHEQYF. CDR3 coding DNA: TGTGCCAGCAGTGAAACCGAGACAGGGGTCCACGAGCAGTACTTC.

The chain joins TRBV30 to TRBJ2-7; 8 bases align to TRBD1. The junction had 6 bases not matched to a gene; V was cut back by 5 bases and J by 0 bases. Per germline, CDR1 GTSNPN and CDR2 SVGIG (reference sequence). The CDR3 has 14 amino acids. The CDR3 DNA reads TGTGCCTGGGGAGGACAGGGTCCCTCCTACGAGCAGTACTTC. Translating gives CAWGGQGPSYEQYF.

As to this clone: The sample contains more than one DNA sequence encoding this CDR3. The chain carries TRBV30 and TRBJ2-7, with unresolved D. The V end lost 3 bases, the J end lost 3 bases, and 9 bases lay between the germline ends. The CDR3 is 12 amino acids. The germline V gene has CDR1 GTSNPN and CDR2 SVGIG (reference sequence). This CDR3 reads CAWRGSYYEQYF. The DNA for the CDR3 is TGTGCCTGGAGGGGGTCCTACTACGAGCAGTACTTC. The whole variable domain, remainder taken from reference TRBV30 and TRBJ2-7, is SQTIHQWPATLVQPVGSPLSLECTVEGTSNPNLYWYRQAAGRGLQLLFYSVGIGQISSEVPQNLSASRPQDRQFILSSKKLLLSDSGFYLCAWRGSYYEQYFGPGTRLTVT.

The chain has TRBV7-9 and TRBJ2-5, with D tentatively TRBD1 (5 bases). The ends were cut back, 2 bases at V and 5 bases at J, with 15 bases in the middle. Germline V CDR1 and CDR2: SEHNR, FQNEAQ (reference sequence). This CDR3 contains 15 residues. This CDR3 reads CASSLSPQGWETQYF. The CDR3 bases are TGTGCCAGCAGCTTATCCCCCCAGGGTTGGGAGACCCAGTACTTC.

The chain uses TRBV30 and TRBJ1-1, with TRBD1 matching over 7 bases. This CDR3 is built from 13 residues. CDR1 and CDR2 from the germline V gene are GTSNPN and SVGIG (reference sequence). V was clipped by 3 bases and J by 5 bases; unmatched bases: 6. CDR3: CAWRSQGGTEAFF. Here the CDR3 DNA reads TGTGCCTGGAGATCCCAGGGGGGGACTGAAGCTTTCTTT.

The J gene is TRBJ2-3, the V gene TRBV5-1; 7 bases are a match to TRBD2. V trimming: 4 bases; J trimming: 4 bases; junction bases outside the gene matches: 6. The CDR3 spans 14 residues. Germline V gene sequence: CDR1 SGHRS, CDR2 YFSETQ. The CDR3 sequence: CASSPRDYSDTQYF. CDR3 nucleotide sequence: TGCGCCAGCAGCCCACGGGACTATTCAGATACGCAGTATTTT.

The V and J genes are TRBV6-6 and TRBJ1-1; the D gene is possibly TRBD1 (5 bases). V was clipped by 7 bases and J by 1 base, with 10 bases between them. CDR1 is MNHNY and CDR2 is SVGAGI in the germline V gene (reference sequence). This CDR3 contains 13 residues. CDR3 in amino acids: CASKGRANTEAFF. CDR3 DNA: TGTGCCAGCAAGGGCAGGGCGAACACTGAAGCTTTCTTT.

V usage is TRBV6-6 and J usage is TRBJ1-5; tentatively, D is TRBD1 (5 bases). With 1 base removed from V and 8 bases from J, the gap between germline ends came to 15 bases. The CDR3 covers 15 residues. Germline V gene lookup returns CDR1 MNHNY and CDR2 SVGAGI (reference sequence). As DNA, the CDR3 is TGTGCCAGCAGTTACTTCGGGACGGGCTTTGAGCCCCAGCATTTT. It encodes CASSYFGTGFEPQHF.

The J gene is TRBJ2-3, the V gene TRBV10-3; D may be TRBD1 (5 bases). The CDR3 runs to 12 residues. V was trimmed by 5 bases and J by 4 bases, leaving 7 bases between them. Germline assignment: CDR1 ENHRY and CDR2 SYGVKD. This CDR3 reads CAISPTADTQYF. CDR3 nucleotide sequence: TGTGCCATCAGTCCGACAGCAGATACGCAGTATTTT.